This TCR beta chain was recovered during a study of T cell repertoires in cytomegalovirus infection. TCRdb recomputed calls from the reads with MiXCR, one row per CDR3 protein. The sample has 400,000 to 600,000 distinct CDR3 sequences, more than 40% seen once; the top ten hold just under 45%. About this clonotype itself: The antigen is undetermined.

This CDR3 region has 14 residues. From germline, CDR1 is MNHNS and CDR2 SASEGT. V was trimmed by 3 bases and J by 11 bases, leaving 17 bases between them. The source is a human donor in good health (CMV status not recorded). Some clones in this sample may be carry-over from other donors' samples. The sample consisted of cultured PBMCs, taken from culture after CMV antigen stimulation. The V call is TRBV6-1, the J call TRBJ1-5; D possibly corresponds to TRBD1 (5 bases). The CDR3 nucleotides are TGTGCCAGCAGTGAGGACAAGGTGAACTTGTCCCAGCATTTT. It translates to CASSEDKVNLSQHF.